Sequencing of this T cell receptor (beta chain) was carried out in a study of shared clonotypes between healthy human individuals. Study-wide context: Per donor, three plates held CD4 naive cells, three held CD4 memory, two held CD8 naive and one held CD8 memory.

Overall study results and limits: The study generally estimated greater richness for naive than memory subsets.

In the case of this clone: Its target is not known.

Per the authors' pipeline: From ImmunoSEQ came sequences covering only the junction and carrying no quality scores, so filtering differed. Only in-frame clones appear in the TCRdb table, and some are missing; sequencing was by immunoSEQ multiplex PCR. For V, J and clone size, that table is used; D and trimming come from the DNA. The sample lists about 2 million clones; 95% were seen once. Trimming cost V 4 bases and J 10 bases, with 11 bases left between them. The CDR3 length is 12 residues. CDR1 SQVTM and CDR2 ANQGSEA come from the germline V gene. A split of CD4+ cells into CD45RA+ naive and CD45RA-negative memory subsets was performed.

Sequenced: naive CD4+ T cells sorted from blood. Subset denoted: CD45RA+ positively selected. This TCR was sampled from a man aged 18-30 years in good health. The chain uses TRBV29-1 and TRBJ1-6, with a tentative D call TRBD1 (5 bases). The CDR3 spells CSVGQEGSPLHF. The CDR3 coding sequence is TGCAGCGTTGGTCAAGAGGGGTCACCCCTCCACTTT.